What follows are 25 T cell receptor beta chains derived from one specimen sequenced in a study of chemoradiotherapy in HPV16-positive cancers. Here immunoSEQ multiplex PCR was the method, and the copy in TCRdb shows in-frame clones only, minus some. The repertoire includes some 19,000 clones, around 84% of them detected once, and roughly 3.7% sits in the top ten. The sample here was blood, taken from a patient who underwent chemoradiotherapy. Source of these receptors: a human donor with HPV-associated anogenital cancer.

This clone was counted a few times. The chain couples TRBV6-6 to TRBJ2-7, with unresolved D. V lost 6 bases, J lost 4 bases, and 10 bases lay in between. This CDR3 is 12 amino acids long. Germline loops: CDR1 MNHNY, CDR2 SVGAGI (reference sequence). CDR3 region: CASSLDGYEQYF. CDR3 nucleotides: TGTGCCAGCAGCCTCGACGGGTACGAGCAGTACTTC.

This clone was recorded once. The chain has TRBV5-6 and TRBJ2-3, with 7 bases fitting TRBD2. The CDR3 contains 15 residues. The germline gives CDR1 SGHDT, CDR2 YYEEEE. V lost 1 base, J lost 3 bases, and 5 bases stayed unmatched. The CDR3 loop is CASSLLLRGTDTQYF. The DNA for the CDR3 is TGTGCCAGCAGCTTGCTCTTGCGGGGGACAGATACGCAGTATTTT. The full variable domain, rest sourced from reference TRBV5-6 and TRBJ2-3, is DAGVTQSPTHLIKTRGQQVTLRCSPKSGHDTVSWYQQALGQGPQFIFQYYEEEERQRGNFPDRFSGHQFPNYSSELNVNALLLGDSALYLCASSLLLRGTDTQYFGPGTRLTVL.

The chain couples TRBV2 to TRBJ1-1; D remains unclear. Germline assignment: CDR1 SNHLY and CDR2 FYNNEI. Trimming stripped 6 bases from V and 1 base from J, with 3 bases between. The CDR3 totals 11 residues. In DNA form, the CDR3 reads TGTGCCAGCAGAGAGAACACTGAAGCTTTCTTT. Encoded protein: CASRENTEAFF.

The V call is TRBV19, the J call TRBJ2-7; D remains ambiguous. Germline V lookup: CDR1 LNHDA, CDR2 SQIVND (reference sequence). The CDR3 loop spans 15 amino acids. V gave up 7 bases and J gave up 4 bases, with 20 bases separating them. The DNA of the CDR3 is TGTGCCAGTATGATCCACGTGGAATTGGCTTACGAGCAGTACTTC. Its protein is CASMIHVELAYEQYF.

In DNA form, the CDR3 reads TGTGCCAGCAGCGTGGGCAGCTTGAACACTGAAGCTTTCTTT. Residues: CASSVGSLNTEAFF. V gene TRBV9 combines with J gene TRBJ1-1; unclear D gene. V gave up 2 bases and J gave up 0 bases, with 8 bases separating them. The CDR3 length is 14 residues. The germline V gene encodes CDR1 SGDLS and CDR2 YYNGEE.

V is TRBV14 and J is TRBJ2-1, with a tentative D call TRBD1 (6 bases). Trimming stripped 0 bases from V and 10 bases from J, with 10 bases between. The CDR3 sequence is 13 residues long. Germline CDR1 SGHDN, CDR2 FVKESK. CDR3 protein: CASSQDRGLEQFF. The CDR3 nucleotides are TGTGCCAGCAGCCAAGACAGGGGCCTGGAGCAGTTCTTC.

The J gene is TRBJ1-5, the V gene TRBV19; TRBD1 might be the D (6 bases). This CDR3 region has 15 residues. V lost 6 bases to trimming and J lost 3 bases, with 15 bases between them. Germline V gene lookup returns CDR1 LNHDA and CDR2 SQIVND (reference sequence). The CDR3 protein is CASRSGQPVNQPQHF. The CDR3 DNA is TGTGCCAGTAGGAGTGGACAGCCAGTCAATCAGCCCCAGCATTTT. The variable domain in full, completed from reference TRBV19 and TRBJ1-5, reads DGGITQSPKYLFRKEGQNVTLSCEQNLNHDAMYWYRQDPGQGLRLIYYSQIVNDFQKGDIAEGYSVSREKKESFPLTVTSAQKNPTAFYLCASRSGQPVNQPQHFGDGTRLSIL.

This sequence joins TRBV6-4 and TRBJ2-1; no reliable D call. The CDR3 has 12 residues. The V gene's germline CDR1 is MRHNA and CDR2 SNTAGT. With 3 bases removed from V and 3 bases from J, the gap between germline ends came to 3 bases. CDR3 region: CASSEDYNEQFF. The CDR3 bases are TGTGCCAGCAGTGAGGACTACAATGAGCAGTTCTTC.

The DNA for the CDR3 is TGTGCCAGCAGCCCGGGGGCAACTAATGAAAAACTGTTTTTT. Translation gives CASSPGATNEKLFF. This rearrangement joins TRBV5-6 to TRBJ1-4; D possibly corresponds to TRBD1 (5 bases). V shed 4 bases and J shed 0 bases, with 7 bases lying between them. The CDR3 sequence is 14 residues long. CDR1 SGHDT and CDR2 YYEEEE come from the germline V gene.

CDR3 nucleotide sequence: TGTGCCAGCAGTGATTTCTCAACACAGGGCCGAGGTCAGCCCCAGCATTTT. Its protein product is CASSDFSTQGRGQPQHF. The chain couples TRBV6-1 to TRBJ1-5; a possible D gene is TRBD1 (6 bases). V was pared by 3 bases and J by 6 bases, with 21 bases between. Looked up from germline, CDR1 is MNHNS and CDR2 is SASEGT. The CDR3 sequence is 17 residues long.

The chain joins TRBV7-6 to TRBJ2-1; 7 bases align to TRBD1. This CDR3 comprises 15 residues. The J segment lost 2 bases and the V segment lost 1 base, leaving 2 bases of the junction unmatched. From germline, CDR1 is SGHVS and CDR2 FNYEAQ. The DNA of the CDR3 is TGTGCCAGCAGCTTAGGAGGGACAGCCTACAATGAGCAGTTCTTC. Translation: CASSLGGTAYNEQFF.

The chain links TRBV4-2 to TRBJ1-5; unclear D gene. CDR3 length equals 16 residues. Germline CDR1 and CDR2: LGHNA and YNFKEQ. V was cut by 2 bases and J by 0 bases, with 11 bases left in between. CDR3 sequence: CASSQFVGDSNQPQHF. DNA for the CDR3: TGTGCCAGCAGCCAATTCGTCGGGGATAGCAATCAGCCCCAGCATTTT.

The gene calls are TRBV15 and TRBJ2-1; 7 bases line up with TRBD1. Germline trimming cut 6 bases from V and 6 bases from J; bases unmatched to any gene: 8. Germline lookup yields CDR1 LNHNV and CDR2 YYDKDF (reference sequence). The CDR3 has 14 amino acids. The CDR3 protein is CATSAPGGFNEQFF. The CDR3 DNA reads TGTGCCACCAGTGCGCCAGGGGGATTCAATGAGCAGTTCTTC.

The V gene is TRBV19, the J gene TRBJ2-1; 7 nucleotides line up with TRBD1. The CDR3 loop spans 15 amino acids. V shed 3 bases and J 5 bases; nucleotides not matched to a gene: 7. CDR1 and CDR2 from the germline V gene are LNHDA and SQIVND (reference sequence). The CDR3 nucleotides read TGTGCCAGTAGTATGTCGCAGACAGGGAACAATGAGCAGTTCTTC. Its protein is CASSMSQTGNNEQFF.

The genes are TRBV19 and TRBJ1-6, with D tentatively TRBD1 (5 bases). The CDR3 loop spans 15 amino acids. The V end lost 6 bases, the J end lost 7 bases, and 16 bases lay between the germline ends. CDR1 and CDR2 (germline): LNHDA, SQIVND (reference sequence). CDR3 sequence reads: CASSATGPRNSPLHF. The CDR3 DNA reads as TGTGCCAGTAGCGCTACGGGACCGAGAAATTCACCCCTCCACTTT. The full variable domain, rest sourced from reference TRBV19 and TRBJ1-6, is DGGITQSPKYLFRKEGQNVTLSCEQNLNHDAMYWYRQDPGQGLRLIYYSQIVNDFQKGDIAEGYSVSREKKESFPLTVTSAQKNPTAFYLCASSATGPRNSPLHFGNGTRLTVT.

This clone came up a few times. The CDR3 reads CASSQGLMNTEAFF. In nucleotides, the CDR3 is TGTGCCAGTAGCCAGGGGCTTATGAACACTGAAGCTTTCTTT. This sequence joins TRBV19 and TRBJ1-1; TRBD1 is a possible D gene (6 bases). The CDR3 spans 14 residues. From germline, CDR1 is LNHDA and CDR2 SQIVND (reference sequence). V was trimmed by 6 bases and J by 0 bases, leaving 11 bases between them.

This chain uses TRBV7-8 with TRBJ1-4, with D possibly TRBD1 on 6 matching bases. Germline CDR1 SGHVS, CDR2 FQNEAQ. V lost 5 bases and J lost 4, with 14 bases in between. This CDR3 has 15 residues. CDR3 region: CASSPQLDSNEKLFF. The CDR3, as DNA: TGTGCCAGCAGCCCCCAACTGGACAGTAATGAAAAACTGTTTTTT.

This chain links TRBV5-1 with TRBJ1-1, with a tentative D call TRBD1 (6 bases). Germline CDR1 SGHRS, CDR2 YFSETQ. V was shortened by 0 bases and J by 1 base, with 10 bases between the two germline ends. The CDR3 extends over 15 amino acids. CDR3: CASSLEGVPNTEAFF. The CDR3, as DNA: TGCGCCAGCAGCTTGGAGGGGGTTCCGAACACTGAAGCTTTCTTT. Using reference TRBV5-1 and TRBJ1-1 for the parts outside the CDR3, the full variable domain is KAGVTQTPRYLIKTRGQQVTLSCSPISGHRSVSWYQQTPGQGLQFLFEYFSETQRNKGNFPGRFSGRQFSNSRSEMNVSTLELGDSALYLCASSLEGVPNTEAFFGQGTRLTVV.

The chain combines TRBV7-9 with TRBJ1-1, with 7 bases fitting TRBD1. This CDR3 region has 15 residues. The V gene end was trimmed by 5 bases and the J gene end by 1 base; junction bases not matched to a gene: 7. Germline V gene data show CDR1 as SEHNR and CDR2 as FQNEAQ (reference sequence). CDR3 DNA: TGTGCCAGCAGCGTAACCGGGACAGCGAACACTGAAGCTTTCTTT. Translating gives CASSVTGTANTEAFF.

This rearrangement joins TRBV7-2 to TRBJ1-5; D uncertain. Germline V gene lookup returns CDR1 SGHTA and CDR2 FQGNSA. The germline V and J ends were trimmed by 6 bases and 2 bases, with 11 bases remaining between them. The CDR3 runs 14 residues. The CDR3 region is CASSPIGGNQPQHF. Written as DNA, the CDR3 is TGTGCCAGCAGTCCAATTGGGGGCAATCAGCCCCAGCATTTT.

The chain carries TRBV9 and TRBJ2-2; tentatively, D is TRBD1 or TRBD2 (6 bases each). This CDR3 has 17 residues. The V and J ends lost 3 bases and 3 bases respectively, with 18 bases between them. CDR1 and CDR2 (germline): SGDLS, YYNGEE. CDR3 amino acids: CASSEGVRGVYTGELFF. CDR3 nucleotide sequence: TGTGCCAGCAGCGAGGGGGTCCGCGGGGTTTACACCGGGGAGCTGTTTTTT. Looking up the rest from reference TRBV9 and TRBJ2-2 gives the full variable domain: DSGVTQTPKHLITATGQRVTLRCSPRSGDLSVYWYQQSLDQGLQFLIQYYNGEERAKGNILERFSAQQFPDLHSELNLSSLELGDSALYFCASSEGVRGVYTGELFFGEGSRLTVL.

This chain links TRBV5-6 with TRBJ2-7; 7 bases match TRBD1. CDR1 and CDR2 from the germline V gene are SGHDT and YYEEEE. V shed 4 bases, J shed 3 bases, and the junction held 13 bases outside the gene matches. There are 16 residues in the CDR3. This chain's CDR3 is CASSQIPATGFYEQYF. The CDR3 nucleotides are TGTGCCAGCAGCCAAATACCGGCGACAGGGTTCTACGAGCAGTACTTC. Full variable domain (rest looked up from reference TRBV5-6 and TRBJ2-7): DAGVTQSPTHLIKTRGQQVTLRCSPKSGHDTVSWYQQALGQGPQFIFQYYEEEERQRGNFPDRFSGHQFPNYSSELNVNALLLGDSALYLCASSQIPATGFYEQYFGPGTRLTVT.

The chain carries TRBV5-1 and TRBJ1-1, with 7 nucleotides matching TRBD1. With 0 bases clipped from V and 5 bases from J, the junction kept 4 bases outside the gene matches. There are 14 residues in the CDR3. CDR1 SGHRS and CDR2 YFSETQ come from the germline V gene. CDR3 sequence (DNA): TGCGCCAGCAGCTTGGAGGGGGCGAGGACTGAAGCTTTCTTT. This sequence encodes CASSLEGARTEAFF.

The rearrangement joins TRBV27 to TRBJ1-6; 7 positions match TRBD1. V shed 6 bases and J 9 bases; nucleotides not matched to a gene: 11. There are 15 residues in the CDR3. Germline V gene sequence: CDR1 MNHEY, CDR2 SMNVEV (reference sequence). The CDR3: CASRLEGGAFSPLHF. DNA for the CDR3: TGTGCCAGCAGGCTAGAAGGGGGCGCTTTTTCACCCCTCCACTTT.

The V and J genes are TRBV14 and TRBJ1-3; no reliable D call. V shed 8 bases and J shed 4 bases, with 9 bases lying between them. Germline V gives CDR1 SGHDN, CDR2 FVKESK. The CDR3 covers 12 residues. The CDR3 nucleotides read TGTGCCAGCTCCGAAGGGGGAAACACCATATATTTT. As protein: CASSEGGNTIYF.